The next 27 T cell receptor beta chains were all read from a single sample in a study of T cells in Graves' hyperthyroidism and ophthalmopathy. TCR beta CDR3 regions were amplified from RNA transcripts. The HTBI primer set served for first-round RT-PCR of the TCR CDR3. TCRdb recomputed calls from the multiplex PCR reads with MiXCR, one row per CDR3 protein. The data show 300,000 to 400,000 distinct CDR3 sequences, with 18% seen just once and about half held by the top ten. Sequenced material: blood. These receptor sequences come from a woman in her forties or fifties with Graves' hyperthyroidism.

The gene calls are TRBV20-1 and TRBJ1-1; unclear D gene. Trimming pared 5 bases from V and 1 base from J, leaving 11 bases between. The CDR3 has 13 amino acids. Germline assignment: CDR1 DFQATT and CDR2 SNEGSKA (reference sequence). The DNA for the CDR3 is TGCAGTGCTTTTACTCTACCGAACACTGAAGCTTTCTTT. Protein: CSAFTLPNTEAFF.

The rearrangement joins TRBV6-1 to TRBJ1-5, with D perhaps matching TRBD1 (6 bases). Trimming took off 4 bases at V and 6 bases at J, with 13 bases between the two ends. From germline, CDR1 is MNHNS and CDR2 SASEGT. The CDR3 is 14 amino acids. The CDR3 reads CASSVLQGAQPQHF. The CDR3 region has the DNA TGTGCCAGCAGTGTACTACAGGGTGCTCAGCCCCAGCATTTT.

J is TRBJ1-1 and V is TRBV14, with D possibly being TRBD1 (5 bases). CDR1 is SGHDN, CDR2 FVKESK, per germline. The CDR3 sequence is 16 residues long. V gave up 4 bases and J gave up 0 bases, with 15 bases separating them. In DNA form, the CDR3 reads TGTGCCAGCAGCCTAATGCGGGGACGGGTGAACACTGAAGCTTTCTTT. This gives the protein CASSLMRGRVNTEAFF.

V gene TRBV6-1 combines with J gene TRBJ2-2; D not certain. The length of the CDR3 is 15 residues. Per germline, CDR1 MNHNS and CDR2 SASEGT. V lost 6 bases and J 6 bases, leaving 17 bases between the germline ends. The CDR3 DNA is TGTGCCAGCAGCGCCATTGAGACAAGGGCCGGGGAGCTGTTTTTT. This encodes CASSAIETRAGELFF.

This clonotype was detected many times. The J gene is TRBJ1-2, the V gene TRBV28, with 10 nucleotides matching TRBD1. Germline values: CDR1 MDHEN, CDR2 SYDVKM. This CDR3 contains 13 residues. Germline trimming cut 6 bases from V and 8 bases from J; bases unmatched to any gene: 6. CDR3 amino acids: CASRSGTGEGYTF. The CDR3 DNA follows: TGTGCCAGCAGGAGCGGGACAGGGGAAGGCTACACCTTC.

This clonotype showed up many times. This chain joins TRBV5-1 and TRBJ2-1, with 7 bases lining up with TRBD1. Per the germline V gene, CDR1 is SGHRS and CDR2 is YFSETQ. Unmatched junction bases numbered 8, after V lost 0 bases and J lost 5 bases. CDR3 length equals 16 residues. CDR3 region: CASSLDPGTANNEQFF. The CDR3, as DNA: TGCGCCAGCAGCTTGGACCCCGGGACAGCGAACAATGAGCAGTTCTTC.

This clonotype was detected a few times. V is TRBV28 and J is TRBJ1-2; D not resolved. The V and J ends lost 1 base and 2 bases respectively, with 8 bases between them. This CDR3 is 14 amino acids long. Germline loops: CDR1 MDHEN, CDR2 SYDVKM. CDR3 bases: TGTGCCAGCAGTTTATTGGGCAGGAACTATGGCTACACCTTC. Protein product: CASSLLGRNYGYTF.

This chain uses TRBV5-4 with TRBJ2-5, with a possible D match to TRBD2 (5 bases). In germline, CDR1 is SGHNT, CDR2 YYREEE (reference sequence). This CDR3 is built from 14 residues. V lost 4 bases and J lost 3, with 13 bases in between. In DNA form, the CDR3 reads TGTGCCAGCAGCCTCGATGGGGAGAAAGAGACCCAGTACTTC. It encodes CASSLDGEKETQYF. Filled out from reference TRBV5-4 and TRBJ2-5, the complete variable domain reads ETGVTQSPTHLIKTRGQQVTLRCSSQSGHNTVSWYQQALGQGPQFIFQYYREEENGRGNFPPRFSGLQFPNYSSELNVNALELDDSALYLCASSLDGEKETQYFGPGTRLLVL.

This clonotype was seen more than once but under ten times. The chain is built from TRBV7-3 and TRBJ2-5; D uncertain. CDR1 and CDR2 (germline): SGHTA, FQGTGA. The length of the CDR3 is 15 residues. Trimming stripped 5 bases from V and 4 bases from J, with 17 bases between. CDR3 DNA: TGTGCCAGCAGCCCGAGGCTACTCCGCGTAGAGACCCAGTACTTC. Translated, it gives CASSPRLLRVETQYF.

The chain joins TRBV7-9 to TRBJ2-1, with 9 bases matching TRBD2. The CDR3 is 15 amino acids. Trimming cost V 5 bases and J 4 bases; bases outside gene matches: 6. Germline lookup yields CDR1 SEHNR and CDR2 FQNEAQ (reference sequence). Here the CDR3 DNA reads TGTGCCAGCAGCCCTGCGGGGGGGCCATACAATGAGCAGTTCTTC. Encoded protein: CASSPAGGPYNEQFF.

This sequence joins TRBV28 and TRBJ2-7, with no clear D. The CDR3 length is 11 residues. CDR1 and CDR2 from the germline V gene are MDHEN and SYDVKM. V was clipped by 5 bases and J by 7 bases, with 9 bases between them. This CDR3 is CASSTPSEQYF. The CDR3 bases are TGTGCCAGCAGTACCCCCTCGGAGCAGTACTTC.

About this clonotype: A much larger clone lies a single base off, so this may be a read error. J is TRBJ1-3 and V is TRBV5-1; TRBD1 might be the D (6 bases). Trimming took off 0 bases at V and 5 bases at J, with 18 bases between the two ends. The germline V gene has CDR1 SGHRS and CDR2 YFSETQ. The CDR3 extends over 17 amino acids. The DNA of the CDR3 is TGCGCCAGCAGCTTGGCCCCGGTCGGGGGGCAGAGAAACACCATATATTTT. Encoded protein: CASSLAPVGGQRNTIYF.

This clonotype was counted ten times or more. The rearrangement joins TRBV27 to TRBJ1-4; D not certain. Germline loops: CDR1 MNHEY, CDR2 SMNVEV (reference sequence). The V and J ends lost 3 bases and 4 bases respectively, with 12 bases between them. There are 15 residues in the CDR3. The CDR3 loop reads CASSFRWDGNEKLFF. Written as DNA, the CDR3 is TGTGCCAGCAGTTTTCGGTGGGATGGTAATGAAAAACTGTTTTTT.

This chain connects TRBV4-1 to TRBJ2-1; D possibly corresponds to TRBD2 (5 bases). The CDR3 length is 15 residues. Trimming pared 4 bases from V and 0 bases from J, leaving 10 bases between. Germline CDR1 MGHRA, CDR2 YSYEKL. The CDR3 coding sequence is TGCGCCAGCAGCCCGACAACTAGCTCCTACAATGAGCAGTTCTTC. Translation gives CASSPTTSSYNEQFF.

This chain links TRBV27 with TRBJ1-4; 7 bases match TRBD1. The CDR3 has 14 amino acids. CDR1 is MNHEY, CDR2 SMNVEV, per germline (reference sequence). V lost 7 bases to trimming and J lost 10 bases; unmatched junction nucleotides: 12. In nucleotides, the CDR3 is TGTGCCAGCAAACAGGGGCTCCCATCAGGAAAACTGTTTTTT. This gives the protein CASKQGLPSGKLFF.

The chain couples TRBV28 to TRBJ1-1; D is unclear. V gave up 4 bases and J gave up 1 base, with 10 bases separating them. The germline V gene encodes CDR1 MDHEN and CDR2 SYDVKM. The CDR3 length is 14 residues. This CDR3 reads CASSSGPKNTEAFF. The DNA for the CDR3 is TGTGCCAGCAGTTCTGGCCCGAAGAACACTGAAGCTTTCTTT.

This clonotype was counted at least ten times. The V call is TRBV7-8, the J call TRBJ1-2, with unresolved D. The CDR3 has 11 residues. Germline V gives CDR1 SGHVS, CDR2 FQNEAQ. Trimming pared 3 bases from V and 8 bases from J, leaving 7 bases between. CDR3 loop: CASSFGGGYTF. The CDR3 nucleotides read TGTGCCAGCAGCTTTGGAGGCGGCTACACCTTC.

On this clonotype itself: Sequence at one end of the junction differs from germline and may be a read error. V and J are TRBV5-1 and TRBJ1-2; D is unresolved. There are 11 residues in the CDR3. The germline V gene has CDR1 SGHRS and CDR2 YFSETQ. CDR3 protein: CASSLTRGYTF. CDR3 in DNA: TGTGCCAGCAGCTTGACGCGTGGCTACACCTTC.

In its sample, this clonotype was seen many times. The V gene is TRBV9, the J gene TRBJ1-2; 8 nucleotides match TRBD1. The CDR3 covers 15 residues. V shed 0 bases and J 4 bases; nucleotides not matched to a gene: 5. Per the germline V gene, CDR1 is SGDLS and CDR2 is YYNGEE. The CDR3 loop is CASSVEGDRTYGYTF. The CDR3 DNA reads as TGTGCCAGCAGCGTAGAAGGGGACAGGACCTATGGCTACACCTTC. The whole variable domain, filled in from reference TRBV9 and TRBJ1-2, reads DSGVTQTPKHLITATGQRVTLRCSPRSGDLSVYWYQQSLDQGLQFLIQYYNGEERAKGNILERFSAQQFPDLHSELNLSSLELGDSALYFCASSVEGDRTYGYTFGSGTRLTVV.

This clonotype was counted many times. The chain is built from TRBV19 and TRBJ2-3, with a possible D match to TRBD2 (5 bases). This CDR3 region has 15 residues. V dropped 8 bases and J dropped 0 bases, with 15 bases sitting between them. Germline CDR1 and CDR2: LNHDA and SQIVND (reference sequence). This CDR3 is CASSGVGSSTDTQYF. In DNA, the CDR3 is TGTGCCAGTTCTGGAGTAGGGAGTAGCACAGATACGCAGTATTTT.

This clonotype has more than one count but fewer than ten. The chain combines TRBV29-1 with TRBJ2-3, with no clear D. V was pared by 6 bases and J by 0 bases, with 13 bases between. This CDR3 is 14 amino acids long. The V gene's germline CDR1 is SQVTM and CDR2 ANQGSEA. The CDR3 DNA follows: TGCAGCGTAGCAGGTTTATCTAGCACAGATACGCAGTATTTT. Protein product: CSVAGLSSTDTQYF.

The rearrangement uses TRBV7-9 and TRBJ2-2, with 12 bases matching TRBD2. Per germline, CDR1 SEHNR and CDR2 FQNEAQ (reference sequence). V lost 6 bases to trimming and J lost 3 bases; unmatched junction nucleotides: 11. The CDR3 totals 18 residues. CDR3 protein: CASRRHGTSGSYTGELFF. The CDR3 nucleotides are TGTGCCAGCAGACGACACGGGACTAGCGGGTCTTACACCGGGGAGCTGTTTTTT.

This chain connects TRBV12-3 or TRBV12-4 to TRBJ1-1; 9 bases are a match to TRBD1. The CDR3 covers 14 residues. Germline trimming cut 6 bases from V and 4 bases from J; bases unmatched to any gene: 6. The CDR3 region is CASRTGTGSTEAFF. Here the CDR3 DNA reads TGTGCCAGCAGGACCGGGACAGGGTCCACTGAAGCTTTCTTT.

V is TRBV6-1 and J is TRBJ2-7, with TRBD2 as a possible D gene (6 bases). CDR1 and CDR2 (germline): MNHNS, SASEGT. The CDR3 has 13 amino acids. Trimming stripped 4 bases from V and 0 bases from J, with 7 bases between. The CDR3 is CASSGGVSYEQYF. The CDR3 DNA sequence: TGTGCCAGCAGTGGGGGGGTCTCCTACGAGCAGTACTTC.

This clonotype was counted ten times or more. J is TRBJ2-3 and V is TRBV2; D gene unclear. The CDR3 is 15 amino acids. Trimming took off 3 bases at V and 5 bases at J, with 15 bases between the two ends. Germline V gene lookup returns CDR1 SNHLY and CDR2 FYNNEI. The DNA of the CDR3 is TGTGCCAGCAGTGATCGGACGGCCTCCGGAGATACGCAGTATTTT. Translated: CASSDRTASGDTQYF. The variable domain in full, with the rest retrieved from reference TRBV2 and TRBJ2-3, is EPEVTQTPSHQVTQMGQEVILRCVPISNHLYFYWYRQILGQKVEFLVSFYNNEISEKSEIFDDQFSVERPDGSNFTLKIRSTKLEDSAMYFCASSDRTASGDTQYFGPGTRLTVL.

This clonotype was counted many times. The V and J genes are TRBV27 and TRBJ2-1; 10 bases agree with TRBD1. J lost 6 bases, V lost 4 bases, and 3 bases had no gene match. The CDR3 runs to 14 residues. Germline V lookup: CDR1 MNHEY, CDR2 SMNVEV (reference sequence). For the CDR3, the DNA is TGTGCCAGCAGTTCTTGGACAGGGGGCAATGAGCAGTTCTTC. It specifies CASSSWTGGNEQFF.

This clonotype was seen ten or more times. The V gene is TRBV2, the J gene TRBJ2-3; no clear D gene. Trimming removed 6 bases at V and 2 bases at J, with 6 bases between. From germline, CDR1 is SNHLY and CDR2 FYNNEI. The CDR3 covers 12 residues. As DNA, the CDR3 is TGTGCCAGCAGAGGGTACACAGATACGCAGTATTTT. This sequence encodes CASRGYTDTQYF.